The following is a T cell receptor beta chain sequence with its context. This entry belongs to a study of blood T cell repertoires in COVID-19. The wider study: The cDNA or gDNA used as material had been derived from T cells, B-cell-depleted T cells, or PBMCs.

As handled by the study authors: The authors estimated nucleated cell counts from reference gene primer amplification. This table comes from immunoSEQ multiplex PCR, and its TCRdb copy is limited to in-frame clones, with some not included. V and J calls and clone size follow that table, whereas D and trimming were derived from the DNA. This sample has around 140,000 clones, with 84% found just once. Trimming took off 4 bases at V and 5 bases at J, with 15 bases between the two ends. From germline, CDR1 is KGHSH and CDR2 LQKENI. CDR3 length equals 15 residues. Sequencing was done on a sample of peripheral blood. This clonotype was obtained from a man in his 60s with active or convalescent COVID-19. V gene TRBV18 combines with J gene TRBJ2-1; D unresolved. The CDR3 DNA reads TGTGCCAGCTCACGTACGACTGGAATAAACAATGAGCAGTTCTTC. It yields the protein CASSRTTGINNEQFF.